These T cell receptor beta chains were read from a single sample in a study of T cell repertoires in cytomegalovirus infection. TCRdb ran MiXCR on the reads and lists one entry per CDR3 protein. The sample holds 90,000 to 120,000 distinct CDR3 sequences, less than 25% seen once. The sequencing sample was made of CD8+ T cells from PBMCs. The receptors come from a human donor in good health (CMV status not recorded). Some clones in this sample may be carry-over from other donors' samples. CDR3s leave out the opening cysteine and the closing phenylalanine or tryptophan. Fields, in order: V gene, clone size, CDR3 protein. Clone size is not always given. Where it is, it says once, few, many or a class for expanded clones.

TRBV19 | - | ASSRDRPYSNQPQH
TRBV29-1 | few | SVEGRSRGDEQF
TRBV29-1 | few | SVGVSGRSTSYEQY
TRBV11-2 | many | ASSFGQVNEQY
TRBV28 | - | ASSLGTTDLAKNIQY
TRBV4-3 | - | ASSQAERPYNEQF
TRBV6-2/TRBV6-3 | - | ASSDDNPGNNSPLH
TRBV12-5 | - | ASGLNLVCEQF
TRBV11-2 | few | ASSLDVVGLADNEQF
TRBV7-9 | few | ASSRTNYNEQF
TRBV19 | few | ASQLDSADRGRLNTGELF
TRBV11-2 | - | ASSSRVGQDRGYT
TRBV28 | few | ASTPLGTSQPQH
TRBV6-1 | many | ASSEGNRGSETQY